This section outlines one T cell receptor beta chain sequence together with its context. No antigen is known for it. Within Nashville, Tennessee resided all donors, each a Caucasian adult. The sample belongs to a study of shared clonotypes between healthy human individuals. Overall study findings and caveats: Generation probability values for non-shared clonotypes were lower than those for clonotypes shared by all four donors.

There are 13 residues in the CDR3. Germline loops: CDR1 SGHRS, CDR2 YFSETQ. V dropped 3 bases and J dropped 5; count of bases not matched to a gene: 4. It was at deep level that the assay was run. Some 27,000 T cell genomes, or roughly 200 ng DNA, went into the sorted-subset replicate PCRs. Clones were sequenced by immunoSEQ multiplex PCR, and TCRdb holds only the in-frame ones, with some missing. The sample lists hundreds of thousands of clones, over 65% occurring once. The chain links TRBV5-1 to TRBJ1-2, with 7 bases lining up with TRBD1. Material for sequencing was memory CD4+ T cells sorted from blood. The subset here: CD45RA-negative fraction. The sequence was collected from a woman aged 25 to 45 in good health. CDR3 bases: TGCGCCAGCAGCTGGGGGACAGCTTATGGCTACACCTTC. This sequence encodes CASSWGTAYGYTF.